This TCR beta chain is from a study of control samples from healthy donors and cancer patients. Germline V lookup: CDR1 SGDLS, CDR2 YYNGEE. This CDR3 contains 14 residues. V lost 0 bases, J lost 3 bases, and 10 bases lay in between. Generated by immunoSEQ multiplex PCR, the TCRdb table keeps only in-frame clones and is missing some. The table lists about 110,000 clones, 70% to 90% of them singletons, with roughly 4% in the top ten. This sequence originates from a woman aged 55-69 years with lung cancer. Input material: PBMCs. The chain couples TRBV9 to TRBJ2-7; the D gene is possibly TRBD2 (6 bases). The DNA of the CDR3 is TGTGCCAGCAGCGTAGGGGGCGGGGTCTACGAGCAGTACTTC. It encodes CASSVGGGVYEQYF.